One sample yielded the 5 T cell receptor beta chains listed below, sequenced in a study of T-cell memory formation after mild COVID-19. TCRdb recomputed calls from the 5' RACE reads with MiXCR, one row per CDR3 protein. The table records approximately 260,000 distinct CDR3 sequences, 16% of them present only once. Material: PBMCs or a T cell subset sorted from them (not recorded which). Source of these receptors: a man aged 18 to 30 who had mild COVID-19 (a few samples of this study predate the infection). Cell type and time point are not known.

This clonotype appeared a few times. The rearrangement links TRBV2 to TRBJ2-7; 7 nucleotides agree with TRBD2. After removal of 4 bases from V and 3 bases from J, the junction contained 6 bases not matched to a gene. The CDR3 has 14 residues. In germline, CDR1 is SNHLY, CDR2 FYNNEI. CDR3 DNA sequence: TGTGCCAGCAGTGGAGGGCTAGCGGACTACGAGCAGTACGTC. This codes for CASSGGLADYEQYV.

The V gene is TRBV28, the J gene TRBJ2-7; possibly TRBD1 for D (5 bases). Germline assignment: CDR1 MDHEN and CDR2 SYDVKM. Trimming cost V 3 bases and J 6 bases, with 12 bases left between them. The CDR3 contains 13 residues. CDR3 protein: CASSFRITGEQYV. CDR3 in DNA: TGTGCCAGCAGTTTCAGAATAACAGGCGAGCAGTACGTC.

This clonotype was counted ten times or more. V gene TRBV2 combines with J gene TRBJ2-5; D gene ambiguous. V was shortened by 3 bases and J by 5 bases, with 13 bases between the two germline ends. CDR1 is SNHLY and CDR2 is FYNNEI in the germline V gene. The CDR3 is 14 residues long. The CDR3 region is CASSDLTVMETQYF. CDR3 bases: TGTGCCAGCAGTGATTTAACCGTAATGGAGACCCAGTACTTC.

This chain links TRBV2 with TRBJ2-6; 9 nucleotides align to TRBD1. The germline CDR1 and CDR2 sequences are SNHLY and FYNNEI. V gave up 7 bases and J gave up 0 bases; unmatched junction bases: 7. The CDR3 covers 17 residues. The CDR3 loop is CASTGTGIYSGANVLTF. As DNA, the CDR3 is TGTGCCAGCACCGGGACAGGGATTTACTCTGGGGCCAACGTCCTGACTTTC.

A few counts support this clonotype. The rearrangement links TRBV7-6 to TRBJ2-5; D may be TRBD1 (5 bases). Trimming removed 1 base at V and 4 bases at J, with 16 bases between. Germline-derived CDR1 and CDR2 are SGHVS and FNYEAQ. The CDR3 runs 16 residues. CDR3 nucleotide sequence: TGTGCCAGCAGCTTAGGGGCCACGACAGCCCGAGAGACCCAGTACTTC. Encoded protein: CASSLGATTARETQYF.